The 32 T cell receptor beta chains below all came from one sample that was sequenced in a study of OX40 agonist ivuxolimab in advanced cancers. Library generation was performed with the immunoSEQ multiplex PCR assay. Here the immuneACCESS table is served through TCRdb, limited to in-frame sequences with V and J called. Missing clones are a known gap in these copies; in checked studies unresolved V genes cover under half, and the rest lacks a known reason. Counted in this sample were about 78,000 clones; around nine tenths of them appeared once. Under 3.5% of the sample is held by the ten biggest clonotypes. Sequenced here: CD4+ or CD8+ T cells sorted from blood, sampled in a trial of the OX40 agonist ivuxolimab. The receptors here all came from an adult with an advanced solid tumor such as melanoma, head and neck, liver or kidney cancer.

The chain is built from TRBV2 and TRBJ1-6; 7 bases are a match to TRBD1. This CDR3 contains 14 residues. The germline V gene encodes CDR1 SNHLY and CDR2 FYNNEI. The ends lost 8 bases at V and 7 bases at J; junction bases unmatched: 8. CDR3 DNA sequence: TGTGCCAGCCAAGGACAGGCCGGGAATTCACCCCTCCACTTT. Translating it yields CASQGQAGNSPLHF.

The chain carries TRBV5-1 and TRBJ2-2, with 9 bases aligning to TRBD1. Trimming at V came to 1 base and at J to 3 bases, leaving 4 bases not matched to a gene. The germline V gene has CDR1 SGHRS and CDR2 YFSETQ. The CDR3 runs to 16 residues. In DNA, the CDR3 is TGCGCCAGCAGCTTGACAGGGGGCCGGGACACCGGGGAGCTGTTTTTT. Translation: CASSLTGGRDTGELFF. The variable domain in full, with the rest retrieved from reference TRBV5-1 and TRBJ2-2, is KAGVTQTPRYLIKTRGQQVTLSCSPISGHRSVSWYQQTPGQGLQFLFEYFSETQRNKGNFPGRFSGRQFSNSRSEMNVSTLELGDSALYLCASSLTGGRDTGELFFGEGSRLTVL.

On this clone: This specimen includes other DNA sequences encoding the same CDR3. This CDR3 reads CASSPGQVSNQPQHF. The CDR3 region has the DNA TGTGCCAGCTCACCCGGACAGGTGAGCAATCAGCCCCAGCATTTT. This chain connects TRBV18 to TRBJ1-5; 7 bases fit TRBD1. Germline V gene sequence: CDR1 KGHSH, CDR2 LQKENI. V gave up 3 bases and J gave up 1 base; unmatched junction bases: 3. The CDR3 runs 15 residues. Drawing the rest from reference TRBV18 and TRBJ1-5, the complete variable domain is NAGVMQNPRHLVRRRGQEARLRCSPMKGHSHVYWYRQLPEEGLKFMVYLQKENIIDESGMPKERFSAEFPKEGPSILRIQQVVRGDSAAYFCASSPGQVSNQPQHFGDGTRLSIL.

The chain employs TRBV6-7 and TRBJ2-1; D is possibly TRBD1 (6 bases). TRBV6-7 is annotated as an ORF whose role is uncertain. The V gene lost 2 bases and the J gene lost 0 bases, with 17 bases spanning the gap. The CDR3 runs to 18 residues. The CDR3 DNA reads as TGTGCCAGCAGTTACGGGCAGGGGCGAAGAAGCTCCTACAATGAGCAGTTCTTC. It encodes CASSYGQGRRSSYNEQFF.

The V call is TRBV2, the J call TRBJ1-1; D uncertain. The germline V and J ends were trimmed by 0 bases and 4 bases, with 6 bases remaining between them. The CDR3 has 13 amino acids. CDR1 SNHLY and CDR2 FYNNEI come from the germline V gene. CDR3 in DNA: TGTGCCAGCAGTGAAGCGAGGGTCACTGAAGCTTTCTTT. It translates to CASSEARVTEAFF.

The CDR3 protein is CASRNGVNTGELFF. The CDR3 DNA sequence: TGCGCCAGCAGGAACGGGGTAAACACCGGGGAGCTGTTTTTT. The rearrangement joins TRBV5-1 to TRBJ2-2; a weak D match, TRBD2 (5 bases). V lost 5 bases to trimming and J lost 2 bases, with 10 bases between them. This CDR3 spans 14 amino acids. The V gene's germline CDR1 is SGHRS and CDR2 YFSETQ.

The chain uses TRBV7-9 and TRBJ2-7; no clear D gene. Germline V gene lookup returns CDR1 SEHNR and CDR2 FQNEAQ (reference sequence). V was trimmed by 1 base and J by 0 bases, leaving 7 bases between them. The CDR3 covers 14 residues. CDR3 sequence (DNA): TGTGCCAGCAGCTTAGGGGCTTCCTCCTACGAGCAGTACTTC. It specifies CASSLGASSYEQYF.

This rearrangement joins TRBV18 to TRBJ2-3, with 8 bases aligning to TRBD2. V shed 3 bases, J shed 6 bases, and the junction held 8 bases outside the gene matches. The germline gives CDR1 KGHSH, CDR2 LQKENI. CDR3 length: 15 amino acids. CDR3 in DNA: TGTGCCAGCTCACCGAGAGCGGGAGTTGTGGATACGCAGTATTTT. This sequence encodes CASSPRAGVVDTQYF.

This CDR3 reads CASSLVSPLAGGYNEQFF. In DNA form, the CDR3 reads TGCGCCAGCAGCTTGGTGTCCCCTCTAGCGGGGGGCTACAATGAGCAGTTCTTC. J is TRBJ2-1 and V is TRBV5-1; 11 bases fit TRBD2. Germline V CDR1 and CDR2: SGHRS, YFSETQ. J was trimmed by 3 bases and V by 0 bases; bases with no gene match: 8. The CDR3 length is 18 residues.

The chain carries TRBV28 and TRBJ1-2, with D unclear. The germline V gene has CDR1 MDHEN and CDR2 SYDVKM. The CDR3 spans 12 residues. With 2 bases removed from V and 4 bases from J, the gap between germline ends came to 5 bases. Here the CDR3 reads CASSLNSYGYTF. The CDR3 coding sequence is TGTGCCAGCAGTTTAAACTCCTATGGCTACACCTTC.

The chain recombines TRBV5-1 with TRBJ2-1; 11 nucleotides line up with TRBD2. V trimming: 5 bases; J trimming: 6 bases; junction bases outside the gene matches: 4. Germline V gene sequence: CDR1 SGHRS, CDR2 YFSETQ. The CDR3 length is 14 residues. The CDR3 loop reads CASSSGGAFNEQFF. CDR3 in DNA: TGCGCCAGCAGTAGCGGGGGGGCCTTCAATGAGCAGTTCTTC.

The chain uses TRBV27 and TRBJ1-4, with D maybe TRBD1 (6 bases). Germline CDR1 MNHEY, CDR2 SMNVEV (reference sequence). Trimming took off 5 bases at V and 6 bases at J, with 13 bases between the two ends. There are 14 residues in the CDR3. This chain's CDR3 is CASSRQGQYEKLFF. As DNA, the CDR3 is TGTGCCAGCAGTAGGCAGGGGCAGTATGAAAAACTGTTTTTT.

The chain links TRBV28 to TRBJ1-5; D call uncertain. The V end was cut by 2 bases, the J end by 6 bases, with 5 bases between. The CDR3 contains 12 residues. CDR1 is MDHEN, CDR2 SYDVKM, per germline. The CDR3 is CASSLITQPQHF. The CDR3 coding sequence is TGTGCCAGCAGTTTAATTACTCAGCCCCAGCATTTT. Full variable domain (missing parts from reference TRBV28 and TRBJ1-5): DVKVTQSSRYLVKRTGEKVFLECVQDMDHENMFWYRQDPGLGLRLIYFSYDVKMKEKGDIPEGYSVSREKKERFSLILESASTNQTSMYLCASSLITQPQHFGDGTRLSIL.

This rearrangement joins TRBV2 to TRBJ2-5, with 10 bases that match TRBD1. V shed 7 bases and J 4 bases; nucleotides not matched to a gene: 6. The CDR3 has 14 amino acids. Germline V gene sequence: CDR1 SNHLY, CDR2 FYNNEI. CDR3 protein: CASNDRGRGETQYF. The CDR3 DNA sequence: TGTGCCAGCAATGACAGGGGGCGCGGAGAGACCCAGTACTTC.

The rearrangement uses TRBV5-1 and TRBJ1-2, with TRBD1 matching over 9 bases. The germline CDR1 and CDR2 sequences are SGHRS and YFSETQ. The CDR3 sequence is 17 residues long. Trimming at V came to 4 bases and at J to 8 bases, leaving 18 bases not matched to a gene. CDR3 in DNA: TGCGCCAGCAGCCCAGGACAGGGGATTGGCGCGCAGGGGGGCTACACCTTC. Its protein product is CASSPGQGIGAQGGYTF.

V usage is TRBV29-1 and J usage is TRBJ1-4; D gene unclear. With 8 bases removed from V and 2 bases from J, the gap between germline ends came to 12 bases. CDR3 length: 13 amino acids. Germline assignment: CDR1 SQVTM and CDR2 ANQGSEA. This chain's CDR3 is CSTARVTNEKLFF. DNA of the CDR3: TGCAGCACTGCGAGGGTGACTAATGAAAAACTGTTTTTT.

The chain carries TRBV11-3 and TRBJ2-7; TRBD2 matches 13 bases. There are 15 residues in the CDR3. Trimming at V came to 5 bases and at J to 2 bases, leaving 3 bases not matched to a gene. Germline V gene sequence: CDR1 SGHNT, CDR2 YENEEA. CDR3 residues: CASSPGLAGAYEQYF. In DNA form, the CDR3 reads TGTGCCAGCAGCCCTGGACTAGCGGGAGCCTACGAGCAGTACTTC. The entire variable domain, with the rest obtained from reference TRBV11-3 and TRBJ2-7, is as follows: EAGVVQSPRYKIIEKKQPVAFWCNPISGHNTLYWYLQNLGQGPELLIRYENEEAVDDSQLPKDRFSAERLKGVDSTLKIQPAELGDSAVYLCASSPGLAGAYEQYFGPGTRLTVT.

This chain connects TRBV7-2 to TRBJ1-1, with D tentatively TRBD1 (5 bases). The germline gives CDR1 SGHTA, CDR2 FQGNSA. This CDR3 is 15 amino acids long. Trimming pared 5 bases from V and 6 bases from J, leaving 19 bases between. The CDR3 region is CASSHKSTVIPEAFF. DNA for the CDR3: TGTGCCAGCAGCCACAAATCGACAGTCATCCCTGAAGCTTTCTTT.

The chain joins TRBV6-5 to TRBJ1-6; D possibly corresponds to TRBD1 (5 bases). Germline CDR1 is MNHEY and CDR2 is SVGAGI. The CDR3 extends over 13 amino acids. The V end was cut by 8 bases, the J end by 10 bases, with 15 bases between. The CDR3 DNA follows: TGTGCCAGCCGTCGGGGGATACGGTCACCCCTCCACTTT. The encoded protein is CASRRGIRSPLHF.

This chain uses TRBV6-5 with TRBJ2-3, with TRBD1 matching 10 bases. Trimming at V came to 2 bases and at J to 1 base, leaving 3 bases not matched to a gene. The CDR3 sequence is 16 residues long. Looked up from germline, CDR1 is MNHEY and CDR2 is SVGAGI. DNA for the CDR3: TGTGCCAGCAGTTACCTAGGGACAGGGGGCACAGATACGCAGTATTTT. Its translation is CASSYLGTGGTDTQYF.

In DNA, the CDR3 is TGTGCCATCAGTTCCAACCCGGGACAGGGGGTTCGGGGTGAGCAGTTCTTC. Residues: CAISSNPGQGVRGEQFF. V usage is TRBV10-3 and J usage is TRBJ2-1; 11 nucleotides line up with TRBD1. CDR1 and CDR2 (germline): ENHRY, SYGVKD. The CDR3 length is 17 residues. V dropped 5 bases and J dropped 9; count of bases not matched to a gene: 15.

The chain carries TRBV19 and TRBJ1-4; a possible D gene is TRBD1 (6 bases). The CDR3 totals 15 residues. Trimming cost V 5 bases and J 8 bases, with 18 bases left between them. Germline-derived CDR1 and CDR2 are LNHDA and SQIVND (reference sequence). The CDR3 is CASSWGGPRTEKLFF. CDR3 nucleotides: TGTGCCAGTAGTTGGGGGGGGCCCAGAACGGAAAAACTGTTTTTT.

The V and J genes are TRBV5-1 and TRBJ2-2; no definite D call. The CDR3 runs to 13 residues. Germline values: CDR1 SGHRS, CDR2 YFSETQ. Trimming took off 2 bases at V and 6 bases at J, with 8 bases between the two ends. The CDR3 DNA sequence: TGCGCCAGCAGCTTCTCTCTGGCCGGGGAGCTGTTTTTT. This encodes CASSFSLAGELFF.

This chain links TRBV18 with TRBJ1-3; perhaps TRBD1 as D (5 bases). V was pared by 3 bases and J by 4 bases, with 16 bases between. Germline assignment: CDR1 KGHSH and CDR2 LQKENI. There are 16 residues in the CDR3. CDR3 nucleotide sequence: TGTGCCAGCTCACCTCCCGGGACCGGTGTAGGAAACACCATATATTTT. This translates into CASSPPGTGVGNTIYF.

The chain has TRBV28 and TRBJ2-3; TRBD2 might be the D (5 bases). Trimming cost V 5 bases and J 12 bases, with 15 bases left between them. CDR1 and CDR2 (germline): MDHEN, SYDVKM. This CDR3 contains 12 residues. CDR3 sequence: CASSEGMAVQYF. As DNA, the CDR3 is TGTGCCAGCAGTGAGGGTATGGCGGTACAGTATTTT. Full variable domain (missing parts from reference TRBV28 and TRBJ2-3): DVKVTQSSRYLVKRTGEKVFLECVQDMDHENMFWYRQDPGLGLRLIYFSYDVKMKEKGDIPEGYSVSREKKERFSLILESASTNQTSMYLCASSEGMAVQYFGPGTRLTVL.

This chain links TRBV10-3 with TRBJ2-3; 11 bases agree with TRBD1. This CDR3 spans 14 amino acids. The V segment lost 8 bases and the J segment 0 bases; nucleotides outside the gene matches: 1. Germline V gene lookup returns CDR1 ENHRY and CDR2 SYGVKD. The CDR3 region has the DNA TGTGCCATCGGGACAGGGGGAAGCACAGATACGCAGTATTTT. This gives the protein CAIGTGGSTDTQYF.

The rearrangement joins TRBV19 to TRBJ1-6, with TRBD1 identical over 7 bases. CDR1 and CDR2 (germline): LNHDA, SQIVND (reference sequence). The junction had 5 bases not matched to a gene; V was cut back by 7 bases and J by 8 bases. The length of the CDR3 is 13 residues. The CDR3 here is CASKEGAYSPLHF. The DNA for the CDR3 is TGTGCCAGTAAAGAGGGGGCATATTCACCCCTCCACTTT.

V usage is TRBV7-9 and J usage is TRBJ1-3, with a possible D match to TRBD1 (5 bases). Looked up from germline, CDR1 is SEHNR and CDR2 is FQNEAQ (reference sequence). The CDR3 length is 14 residues. Trimming took 0 bases from V and 6 from J, leaving 9 bases between them. The CDR3 loop is CASSLAGAENTIYF. CDR3 coding DNA: TGTGCCAGCAGCTTAGCCGGGGCGGAAAACACCATATATTTT.

This clone was counted once. The genes are TRBV5-1 and TRBJ2-2; D might be TRBD2 (5 bases). Germline V gene lookup returns CDR1 SGHRS and CDR2 YFSETQ. The CDR3 covers 13 residues. V was trimmed by 4 bases and J by 3 bases, leaving 7 bases between them. The CDR3 loop reads CASSPEDTGELFF. The DNA of the CDR3 is TGCGCCAGCAGCCCGGAGGACACCGGGGAGCTGTTTTTT. The full variable domain, in which reference TRBV5-1 and TRBJ2-2 provide the parts outside the CDR3, is KAGVTQTPRYLIKTRGQQVTLSCSPISGHRSVSWYQQTPGQGLQFLFEYFSETQRNKGNFPGRFSGRQFSNSRSEMNVSTLELGDSALYLCASSPEDTGELFFGEGSRLTVL.

This clone was seen a single time. The chain recombines TRBV7-9 with TRBJ1-1, with 10 positions matching TRBD1. This CDR3 has 17 amino acids. Trimming removed 4 bases from V and 1 base from J; junction bases left unmatched: 9. Germline loops: CDR1 SEHNR, CDR2 FQNEAQ (reference sequence). The CDR3 nucleotides read TGTGCCAGCAGCTGGACTACGGGACAGGGGTCGAACACTGAAGCTTTCTTT. Translation gives CASSWTTGQGSNTEAFF. The full variable domain, with the rest looked up from reference TRBV7-9 and TRBJ1-1, is DTGVSQNPRHKITKRGQNVTFRCDPISEHNRLYWYRQTLGQGPEFLTYFQNEAQLEKSRLLSDRFSAERPKGSFSTLEIQRTEQGDSAMYLCASSWTTGQGSNTEAFFGQGTRLTVV.

The chain has TRBV7-2 and TRBJ1-2, with a possible D match to TRBD1 (5 bases). V shed 5 bases and J shed 0 bases, with 13 bases lying between them. Germline V CDR1 and CDR2: SGHTA, FQGNSA. This CDR3 has 15 amino acids. The CDR3 DNA reads as TGTGCCAGCAGCCCGGGGGTTATCGCTAACTATGGCTACACCTTC. As protein: CASSPGVIANYGYTF.

The chain carries TRBV7-9 and TRBJ2-7; tentative D call: TRBD1 (6 bases). Germline CDR1 is SEHNR and CDR2 is FQNEAQ (reference sequence). The CDR3 sequence is 14 residues long. V dropped 5 bases and J dropped 5 bases, with 16 bases sitting between them. The CDR3: CASSADRPLDEQYF. Here the CDR3 DNA reads TGTGCCAGCAGCGCCGACAGGCCCTTGGACGAGCAGTACTTC.